This is a list of T cell receptor beta chains from one sample in a study of T cell repertoires in ileal Crohn's disease. Assay used: immunoSEQ multiplex PCR; TCRdb lists only in-frame clones, some missing. Of several thousand clones listed, roughly 79% are singletons. Sequencing used ileal tissue. The receptors shown here come from an adult with Crohn's disease. Both conserved end residues are part of each CDR3. Fields, in order: D gene, J gene, CDR3 length, clone size, V gene, CDR3 protein, CDR3 DNA. A D gene is named only where the DNA matches it firmly. Not every row has a clone size; where given, it reads once, few, many or a size class.

. TRBJ1-3 14 . TRBV19 CASSIGYAGDTIYF TGTGCCAGTAGTATAGGGTACGCTGGAGACACCATATATTTT
. TRBJ1-1 15 few TRBV28 CASSFTGTLNTEAFF TGTGCCAGCAGTTTTACCGGGACACTGAACACTGAAGCTTTCTTT
. TRBJ2-7 11 . TRBV2 CASRQFYEQYF TGTGCCAGCCGACAGTTCTACGAGCAGTACTTC
. TRBJ1-2 14 . TRBV6-1 CASSEEPVGYGYTF TGTGCCAGCAGTGAAGAACCGGTCGGGTATGGCTACACCTTC
. TRBJ2-5 16 . TRBV29-1 CSVAPHARSPQETQYF TGCAGCGTTGCCCCTCACGCGAGGTCCCCCCAAGAGACCCAGTACTTC
. TRBJ2-7 11 . TRBV29-1 CSGVSGYEQYF TGCAGCGGTGTTAGCGGCTACGAGCAGTACTTC
TRBD2 TRBJ2-7 15 . TRBV18 CASSPTSGSSYEQYF TGTGCCAGCTCACCCACTAGCGGGAGCTCCTACGAGCAGTACTTC
. TRBJ1-2 14 . TRBV6-1 CASSFQGRNYGYTF TGTGCCAGCAGTTTCCAGGGGCGTAACTATGGCTACACCTTC
. TRBJ2-3 13 . TRBV6-4 CASSKGPEDTQYF TGTGCCAGCAGTAAGGGGCCCGAAGATACGCAGTATTTT
TRBD2 TRBJ2-5 15 . TRBV15 CATSRDTSGQETQYF TGTGCCACCAGCCGGGATACTAGCGGCCAAGAGACCCAGTACTTC
. TRBJ2-3 13 . TRBV6-1 CASSNRRGDTQYF TGTGCCAGCAGTAACAGACGGGGAGATACGCAGTATTTT
. TRBJ1-2 9 . TRBV27 CASREGYTF TGTGCCAGCAGAGAGGGCTACACCTTC
TRBD1 TRBJ2-2 14 once TRBV5-4 CASSLGQGTGELFF TGTGCCAGCAGCTTGGGACAGGGGACCGGGGAGCTGTTTTTT
. TRBJ1-5 15 . TRBV2 CATTPDSTSNQPQHF TGTGCCACTACACCGGACAGTACTAGCAATCAGCCCCAGCATTTT
TRBD2 TRBJ2-2 16 . TRBV5-1 CASSRSGSSGTGELFF TGCGCCAGCAGCCGCAGCGGGAGTAGTGGAACCGGGGAGCTGTTTTTT
TRBD1 TRBJ1-1 13 . TRBV11-3 CASSLGDRDEAFF TGTGCCAGCAGCTTAGGGGACAGAGATGAAGCTTTCTTT
. TRBJ1-1 15 . TRBV6-4 CASTRQKNLNTEAFF TGTGCCAGCACTCGACAGAAAAACTTGAACACTGAAGCTTTCTTT
. TRBJ1-2 14 . TRBV5-1 CASSLEGPTPGYTF TGCGCCAGCAGCTTGGAGGGGCCAACACCCGGCTACACCTTC
TRBD1 TRBJ2-7 12 . TRBV10-3 CAVRGSTYEQYF TGTGCCGTCAGGGGGAGTACCTACGAGCAGTACTTC
TRBD1 TRBJ1-4 15 . TRBV6-1 CASRLAGGTNEKLFF TGTGCCAGCAGGCTCGCAGGGGGCACAAATGAAAAACTGTTTTTT
TRBD2 TRBJ2-2 17 . TRBV19 CASTSSGLAGRTGELFF TGTGCCAGTACCTCTTCTGGGCTAGCGGGACGGACCGGGGAGCTGTTTTTT
TRBD2 TRBJ2-1 17 . TRBV7-2 CASSQTIAGVAYNEQFF TGTGCCAGCAGCCAAACGATAGCGGGAGTAGCCTACAATGAGCAGTTCTTC
. TRBJ2-7 13 . TRBV2 CASTATGYHEQYF TGTGCCAGCACCGCTACAGGGTACCACGAGCAGTACTTC
. TRBJ1-4 16 . TRBV19 CASSIGGRTVNEKLFF TGTGCCAGTAGTATAGGGGGGCGGACGGTTAATGAAAAACTGTTTTTT
TRBD2 TRBJ2-7 13 . TRBV6-5 CASTEREGSEQYF TGTGCCTCAACCGAGCGGGAGGGAAGCGAGCAGTACTTC
TRBD1 TRBJ1-1 13 . TRBV6-5 CASGQGKSTEAFF TGTGCCAGCGGACAGGGGAAGAGCACTGAAGCTTTCTTT
. TRBJ2-2 14 few TRBV5-6 CASSLNAGTGELFF TGTGCCAGCAGCTTGAATGCGGGCACCGGGGAGCTGTTTTTT
. TRBJ2-5 14 . TRBV5-1 CASRLALTEETQYF TGCGCCAGCAGATTGGCGCTAACCGAAGAGACCCAGTACTTC
. TRBJ2-1 12 once TRBV29-1 CSGELANNEQFF TGCAGCGGGGAACTAGCAAACAATGAGCAGTTCTTC
. TRBJ1-6 13 . TRBV30 CAWREGGNSPLHF TGTGCCTGGAGGGAGGGAGGGAATTCACCCCTCCACTTT
TRBD2 TRBJ2-2 16 . TRBV5-1 CASSFGGRSTTGELFF TGCGCCAGCAGCTTCGGCGGGAGATCTACCACCGGGGAGCTGTTTTTT
TRBD2 TRBJ2-5 17 . TRBV6-1 CASSEGSGLEVVETQYF TGTGCCAGCAGTGAGGGTTCCGGACTAGAAGTTGTAGAGACCCAGTACTTC
. TRBJ1-4 13 . TRBV6-1 CASAAQVVEKLFF TGTGCCAGCGCAGCACAGGTCGTTGAAAAACTGTTTTTT
TRBD2 TRBJ2-1 13 . TRBV30 CAWSETSLSGQFF TGTGCCTGGAGTGAGACTAGCCTCTCAGGGCAGTTCTTC
. TRBJ2-1 12 . TRBV13 CASSLVRNEQFF TGTGCCAGCAGCTTAGTTCGCAATGAGCAGTTCTTC
TRBD2 TRBJ2-7 13 . TRBV2 CASRLAGFHEQYF TGTGCCAGCAGACTAGCGGGATTTCACGAGCAGTACTTC
. TRBJ2-7 13 . TRBV11-2 CASSLGFGNEQYF TGTGCCAGCAGCTTAGGGTTCGGGAACGAGCAGTACTTC
TRBD2 TRBJ2-1 13 . TRBV7-2 CASGLAGLNEQFF TGTGCCAGCGGACTAGCGGGCCTAAATGAGCAGTTCTTC
. TRBJ2-1 15 . TRBV21-1 CASSKHRVYYNEQFF TGTGCCAGCAGCAAACACAGGGTTTACTACAATGAGCAGTTCTTC
TRBD2 TRBJ2-1 15 once TRBV19 CASSMSGRGYNEQFF TGTGCCAGTAGTATGAGCGGGAGAGGTTACAATGAGCAGTTCTTC
TRBD1 TRBJ1-2 13 . TRBV6-6 CASQGQGSYGYTF TGTGCCAGCCAGGGACAGGGGAGCTATGGCTACACCTTC
TRBD1 TRBJ2-2 19 . TRBV27 CASSPQDRGRTHNTGELFF TGTGCCAGCAGCCCCCAGGACAGGGGGCGAACACACAACACCGGGGAGCTGTTTTTT
TRBD2 TRBJ2-3 18 . TRBV14 CASSQDLGLAGLADTQYF TGTGCCAGCAGCCAAGATCTAGGACTAGCGGGACTCGCAGATACGCAGTATTTT
TRBD2 TRBJ2-1 18 . TRBV5-1 CASSVLQGLAGSHNEQFF TGCGCCAGCAGCGTGCTTCAGGGACTAGCGGGGAGTCACAATGAGCAGTTCTTC
. TRBJ2-3 14 . TRBV13 CASSLGLNSDTQYF TGTGCCAGCAGCCTGGGACTGAATTCAGATACGCAGTATTTT
. TRBJ1-1 13 . TRBV15 CATSRYDRSLAFF TGTGCCACCAGCAGATACGACAGGTCGCTCGCTTTCTTT
. TRBJ1-5 10 . TRBV25-1 CARKLWPQHF TGTGCCAGGAAGCTTTGGCCCCAGCATTTT
. TRBJ2-7 14 few TRBV18 CASSPQRGAEEQYF TGTGCCAGCTCACCTCAACGGGGGGCGGAAGAGCAGTACTTC
. TRBJ2-7 13 once TRBV6-1 CASSLTSNGEQYF TGTGCCAGCAGTTTAACTAGTAACGGGGAGCAGTACTTC
. TRBJ2-1 14 . TRBV5-5 CASSPFTGYNEQFF TGTGCCAGCAGCCCTTTCACGGGCTACAATGAGCAGTTCTTC